The 25 T cell receptor beta chains listed next were all sequenced from one sample in a study of beta chain features in type 1 diabetes. Of the isolated RNA, all was reverse transcribed, and so the sequenced material was expressed TCRB transcripts. Using immunoSEQ multiplex PCR, the repertoire was profiled, and TCRdb retains in-frame clones only, with some absent. This table has 860,000 or so clones, about 17% appearing once. Material for sequencing was naive CD4+ T cells from blood. The receptors originated from a woman aged 18 to 35 in good health.

CDR3 nucleotide sequence: TGTGCCAGCAGCCGCCGGGGGGACGAGCAGTACTTC. It encodes CASSRRGDEQYF. This rearrangement joins TRBV11-1 to TRBJ2-7; 7 bases fit TRBD2. Germline lookup yields CDR1 SGHAT and CDR2 FQDESV (reference sequence). The CDR3 totals 12 residues. V lost 5 bases, J lost 5 bases, and 3 bases stayed unmatched.

V usage is TRBV5-4 and J usage is TRBJ2-5, with a weak D call TRBD1 (6 bases). This CDR3 spans 14 amino acids. V lost 4 bases and J lost 0, with 10 bases in between. Germline CDR1 SGHNT, CDR2 YYREEE (reference sequence). CDR3 protein: CASSQTGYQETQYF. CDR3 DNA sequence: TGTGCCAGCAGCCAAACAGGGTACCAAGAGACCCAGTACTTC.

CDR3 sequence (DNA): TGTGCCAGCAGCTCAGGACTAGATCTCTATGAGCAGTTCTTC. As protein: CASSSGLDLYEQFF. The chain combines TRBV5-6 with TRBJ2-1; 7 bases align to TRBD2. Germline-derived CDR1 and CDR2 are SGHDT and YYEEEE. This CDR3 is built from 14 residues. The V gene end was trimmed by 3 bases and the J gene end by 8 bases; junction bases not matched to a gene: 8.

A few counts support this clone. The V gene is TRBV7-2, the J gene TRBJ1-1; possibly TRBD1 for D (5 bases). Trimming removed 9 bases from V and 0 bases from J, with 20 bases in between. In germline, CDR1 is SGHTA, CDR2 FQGNSA. The CDR3 length is 16 residues. The CDR3 sequence is CASRFRAGTMNTEAFF. Written as DNA, the CDR3 is TGTGCCAGTCGATTTAGGGCGGGGACCATGAACACTGAAGCTTTCTTT.

This clone has more than one count but fewer than ten. The rearrangement links TRBV10-3 to TRBJ2-3; 10 nucleotides align to TRBD2. The CDR3 spans 15 residues. V shed 6 bases and J 1 base; nucleotides not matched to a gene: 4. Germline lookup yields CDR1 ENHRY and CDR2 SYGVKD. The CDR3 DNA reads as TGTGCCATCAGATGGACTAGCGGAGGCACAGATACGCAGTATTTT. Translating gives CAIRWTSGGTDTQYF.

This clone came up once. This sequence joins TRBV7-2 and TRBJ2-1, with 9 positions matching TRBD2. Germline assignment: CDR1 SGHTA and CDR2 FQGNSA. This CDR3 is 17 amino acids long. J was trimmed by 2 bases and V by 5 bases; bases with no gene match: 10. The CDR3 bases are TGTGCCAGCAGCCACTTGGTACGACTAGCGGCCTACAATGAGCAGTTCTTC. This translates into CASSHLVRLAAYNEQFF.

This clone was observed a handful of times. V gene TRBV7-2 combines with J gene TRBJ2-5; D uncertain. Germline V gene data show CDR1 as SGHTA and CDR2 as FQGNSA. Trimming stripped 6 bases from V and 0 bases from J, with 11 bases between. The CDR3 is made up of 14 amino acids. The CDR3 region is CASRKPGHQETQYF. In nucleotides, the CDR3 is TGTGCCAGCAGAAAACCGGGCCACCAAGAGACCCAGTACTTC.

The rearrangement joins TRBV27 to TRBJ1-1, with a tentative D call TRBD1 (6 bases). The length of the CDR3 is 15 residues. Germline values: CDR1 MNHEY, CDR2 SMNVEV (reference sequence). Trimming took off 5 bases at V and 0 bases at J, with 13 bases between the two ends. The CDR3 is CASSPTTGLNTEAFF. In DNA form, the CDR3 reads TGTGCCAGCAGTCCCACGACAGGACTGAACACTGAAGCTTTCTTT.

Turning to this clone: Other nucleotide sequences in the sample specify the same CDR3. This chain connects TRBV20-1 to TRBJ2-7; D call uncertain. The V end lost 5 bases, the J end lost 1 base, and 6 bases lay between the germline ends. Per the germline V gene, CDR1 is DFQATT and CDR2 is SNEGSKA (reference sequence). There are 11 residues in the CDR3. The chain's CDR3 is CSAPRSYEQYF. The CDR3 DNA reads TGCAGTGCTCCCCGTTCCTACGAGCAGTACTTC.

This clone was picked up a small number of times. The J gene is TRBJ2-7, the V gene TRBV28; the D is unclear. Germline V gene data show CDR1 as MDHEN and CDR2 as SYDVKM. There are 13 residues in the CDR3. The germline V and J ends were trimmed by 7 bases and 1 base, with 11 bases remaining between them. The CDR3 region has the DNA TGTGCCAGCATGGGCAGGTTTTCCTACGAGCAGTACTTC. The encoded protein is CASMGRFSYEQYF.

V is TRBV6-5 and J is TRBJ1-5; 10 bases match TRBD1. Per germline, CDR1 MNHEY and CDR2 SVGAGI. Trimming removed 5 bases from V and 7 bases from J; junction bases left unmatched: 8. This CDR3 is 15 amino acids long. In nucleotides, the CDR3 is TGTGCCAGCAGTCCTGGACAGGGGGAGTGGCAGCCCCAGCATTTT. This codes for CASSPGQGEWQPQHF.

This clone has more than one count but fewer than ten. This sequence joins TRBV6-5 and TRBJ2-5; 7 positions match TRBD2. The CDR3 covers 16 residues. The ends lost 0 bases at V and 0 bases at J; junction bases unmatched: 4. Germline CDR1 and CDR2: MNHEY and SVGAGI. CDR3 region: CASSYSGLGYQETQYF. DNA for the CDR3: TGTGCCAGCAGTTACTCAGGACTAGGGTACCAAGAGACCCAGTACTTC.

This chain connects TRBV6-1 to TRBJ2-7; 7 bases match TRBD1. V was pared by 6 bases and J by 3 bases, with 8 bases of the junction left unmatched. Germline assignment: CDR1 MNHNS and CDR2 SASEGT. CDR3 length: 14 residues. The CDR3, as DNA: TGTGCCAGCAGGACAGGGTGGACCTACTACGAGCAGTACTTC. Protein sequence: CASRTGWTYYEQYF.

This chain connects TRBV25-1 to TRBJ2-7, with D unresolved. Germline V lookup: CDR1 MGHDK, CDR2 SYGVNS. This CDR3 has 9 residues. The germline V and J ends were trimmed by 5 bases and 13 bases, with 9 bases remaining between them. The CDR3: CASSIRKYF. In nucleotides, the CDR3 is TGTGCCAGCAGTATCCGCAAATACTTC.

This clone was picked up a small number of times. The chain joins TRBV4-2 to TRBJ2-3; D gene ambiguous. The CDR3 extends over 18 amino acids. Trimming cost V 2 bases and J 5 bases, with 23 bases left between them. Germline CDR1 is LGHNA and CDR2 is YNFKEQ. The CDR3 DNA reads TGTGCCAGCAGCCAATTCGGTACCCCTGGTGGGTTGGAAGATACGCAGTATTTT. Translating it yields CASSQFGTPGGLEDTQYF.

V usage is TRBV5-6 and J usage is TRBJ2-7; 8 bases align to TRBD1. CDR1 is SGHDT, CDR2 YYEEEE, per germline. V dropped 3 bases and J dropped 6; count of bases not matched to a gene: 8. CDR3 length equals 14 residues. The CDR3 loop reads CASSSRDRFLEQYF. CDR3 nucleotides: TGTGCCAGCAGCTCCCGGGACAGGTTCCTCGAGCAGTACTTC.

The rearrangement links TRBV11-2 to TRBJ1-2, with a tentative D call TRBD1 (6 bases). V lost 1 base and J 6 bases, leaving 15 bases between the germline ends. CDR1 is SGHAT and CDR2 is FQNNGV in the germline V gene. CDR3 length: 15 residues. The CDR3 protein is CASSLGQGSRHGYTF. The CDR3 coding sequence is TGTGCCAGCAGCTTAGGGCAGGGGTCACGTCATGGCTACACCTTC.

CDR3 amino acids: CASSLGSGRARRNEQFF. The CDR3 DNA follows: TGTGCCAGCAGCTTAGGTAGCGGGAGGGCGAGGCGCAATGAGCAGTTCTTC. V usage is TRBV13 and J usage is TRBJ2-1; 11 bases agree with TRBD2. This CDR3 has 17 amino acids. Germline-derived CDR1 and CDR2 are PRHDT and FYEKMQ (reference sequence). The J segment lost 6 bases and the V segment lost 0 bases, leaving 7 bases of the junction unmatched. The full variable domain, rest sourced from reference TRBV13 and TRBJ2-1, is AAGVIQSPRHLIKEKRETATLKCYPIPRHDTVYWYQQGPGQDPQFLISFYEKMQSDKGSIPDRFSAQQFSDYHSELNMSSLELGDSALYFCASSLGSGRARRNEQFFGPGTRLTVL.

The chain carries TRBV6-5 and TRBJ2-1; 8 bases match TRBD1. Germline V gene data show CDR1 as MNHEY and CDR2 as SVGAGI. This CDR3 spans 15 amino acids. The ends lost 0 bases at V and 10 bases at J; junction bases unmatched: 8. The CDR3 protein is CASSYSGQGIGEQFF. CDR3 DNA sequence: TGTGCCAGCAGTTACTCTGGACAGGGTATAGGGGAGCAGTTCTTC.

This clone was seen a few times. The genes are TRBV4-1 and TRBJ2-5; D tentatively reads TRBD1 or TRBD2 (5 bases each). V lost 4 bases and J lost 5, with 11 bases in between. The CDR3 totals 13 residues. Germline V CDR1 and CDR2: MGHRA, YSYEKL. CDR3 region: CASSPGTRETQYF. The CDR3 nucleotides read TGCGCCAGCAGCCCCGGGACCAGGGAGACCCAGTACTTC.

The rearrangement joins TRBV2 to TRBJ2-7, with D tentatively TRBD1 (6 bases). Germline V CDR1 and CDR2: SNHLY, FYNNEI. The CDR3 has 12 residues. The V end was cut by 6 bases, the J end by 9 bases, with 15 bases between. The CDR3 sequence: CASRGDQGRQYF. CDR3 DNA sequence: TGTGCCAGCAGAGGAGACCAGGGGAGGCAGTACTTC.

The chain recombines TRBV9 with TRBJ2-2; D is unresolved. The length of the CDR3 is 15 residues. The germline CDR1 and CDR2 sequences are SGDLS and YYNGEE. The ends were cut back, 1 base at V and 0 bases at J, with 7 bases in the middle. The CDR3 DNA sequence: TGTGCCAGCAGCGTAATTCTCGCGAACACCGGGGAGCTGTTTTTT. This codes for CASSVILANTGELFF.

V is TRBV2 and J is TRBJ2-7; 8 positions match TRBD2. V dropped 5 bases and J dropped 2; count of bases not matched to a gene: 8. CDR1 and CDR2 (germline): SNHLY, FYNNEI. The CDR3 totals 15 residues. CDR3 nucleotide sequence: TGTGCCAGCAGTCAGCCAGCGGGAGTCGCCTACGAGCAGTACTTC. Translation gives CASSQPAGVAYEQYF.

The chain has TRBV9 and TRBJ1-2; weak D call: TRBD1 (5 bases). The CDR3 has 15 residues. Per the germline V gene, CDR1 is SGDLS and CDR2 is YYNGEE. Trimming left V 4 bases short and J 0 bases short, with 13 bases between. The CDR3 here is CASSLGGASNYGYTF. The CDR3 DNA is TGTGCCAGCAGCCTAGGAGGGGCGTCTAACTATGGCTACACCTTC.

V and J are TRBV21-1 and TRBJ2-3; the table names TRBD2, a call not compared with the DNA. TRBV21-1 represents a pseudogene. The CDR3 is made up of 20 amino acids. In DNA, the CDR3 is TGTGCCAGCAGCAACCCCGGGACTAGCGGAGTCAGATACGCAAACGATACGCAGTATTTT. Translation gives CASSNPGTSGVRYANDTQYF.